Below are 12 T cell receptor beta chains sequenced from a single sample in a study of read filtering for tumor transcriptome and immune sequencing. This library used approximately 390 ng RNA and molecular barcoded adaptors spanning alpha/delta and beta/gamma chains. TCRdb re-called the reads with MiXCR, one entry per CDR3 protein. The sample lists over 90,000 distinct CDR3 sequences; 20% to 25% were seen once. Sequenced input: a population of CD138-negative cells sorted from bone marrow. These receptors originate from a donor aged 40 or older with multiple myeloma.

Many counts were recorded for this clonotype. V is TRBV2 and J is TRBJ2-1; tentative D call: TRBD2 (6 bases). Looked up from germline, CDR1 is SNHLY and CDR2 is FYNNEI. The CDR3 loop spans 14 amino acids. V lost 6 bases to trimming and J lost 6 bases, with 15 bases between them. The CDR3 DNA sequence: TGTGCCAGCAGCTCGCGGGGACCCCCCAATGAGCAGTTCTTC. Translating it yields CASSSRGPPNEQFF.

There are many counts of this clonotype. The chain links TRBV7-9 to TRBJ2-7; possibly TRBD1 or TRBD2 for D (6 bases each). The CDR3 sequence is 13 residues long. Trimming took off 2 bases at V and 4 bases at J, with 9 bases between the two ends. Germline V CDR1 and CDR2: SEHNR, FQNEAQ (reference sequence). CDR3 loop: CASSLRGEYEQYF. The DNA for the CDR3 is TGTGCCAGCAGCTTAAGGGGGGAGTACGAGCAGTACTTC.

A note on this clonotype: A single base separates this from a much larger clone, so it may be a read error. V gene TRBV28 combines with J gene TRBJ1-2; D remains unclear. This CDR3 spans 13 amino acids. The V end was cut by 6 bases, the J end by 2 bases, with 10 bases between. Germline-derived CDR1 and CDR2 are MDHEN and SYDVKM. The chain's CDR3 is CASRRQANYGYTF. In nucleotides, the CDR3 is TGTGCCAGCAGAAGGCAGGCGAACTATGGCTACACCTTC.

This clonotype was detected many times. The gene calls are TRBV4-1 and TRBJ2-4; 7 bases agree with TRBD1. The length of the CDR3 is 20 residues. J lost 1 base, V lost 5 bases, and 20 bases had no gene match. Germline lookup yields CDR1 MGHRA and CDR2 YSYEKL. Here the CDR3 reads CASSRIIGGQSKWAKNIQYF. DNA for the CDR3: TGCGCCAGCAGCAGAATAATTGGGGGACAGAGTAAATGGGCCAAAAACATTCAGTACTTC.

The sample holds many counts of this clonotype. The V gene is TRBV7-2, the J gene TRBJ2-1; 7 nucleotides agree with TRBD2. The CDR3 sequence is 14 residues long. In germline, CDR1 is SGHTA, CDR2 FQGNSA. V dropped 3 bases and J dropped 11; count of bases not matched to a gene: 10. In DNA, the CDR3 is TGTGCCAGCAGCTTGGGGACTACCGGGGCCCAGCAGTTCTTC. Protein sequence: CASSLGTTGAQQFF. Using reference TRBV7-2 and TRBJ2-1 for the parts outside the CDR3, the full variable domain is GAGVSQSPSNKVTEKGKDVELRCDPISGHTALYWYRQSLGQGLEFLIYFQGNSAPDKSGLPSDRFSAERTGGSVSTLTIQRTQQEDSAVYLCASSLGTTGAQQFFGPGTRLTVL.

This clonotype was counted at least ten times. The chain joins TRBV10-2 to TRBJ2-7, with D uncertain. CDR3 size: 12 residues. Germline-derived CDR1 and CDR2 are WSHSY and SAAADI. The V gene lost 9 bases and the J gene lost 2 bases, with 11 bases spanning the gap. This chain's CDR3 is CASRSPAYEQYF. CDR3 coding DNA: TGCGCCAGTCGGTCCCCAGCCTACGAGCAGTACTTC.

This clonotype was seen at least ten times. V is TRBV20-1 and J is TRBJ2-1; TRBD2 matches 8 bases. V dropped 5 bases and J dropped 4; count of bases not matched to a gene: 16. Germline values: CDR1 DFQATT, CDR2 SNEGSKA (reference sequence). CDR3 length equals 17 residues. CDR3 sequence (DNA): TGCAGTGCTCCCCCGGGCAGGGCGGGGGGCCGATACAATGAGCAGTTCTTC. Translating it yields CSAPPGRAGGRYNEQFF.

This clonotype has a count of ten or more. This likely comes from a read error, as the CDR3 has no conserved phenylalanine or tryptophan at its end. This chain joins TRBV2 and TRBJ2-1, with unresolved D. Trimming left V 4 bases short and J 7 bases short, with 5 bases between. This CDR3 comprises 11 residues. Per germline, CDR1 SNHLY and CDR2 FYNNEI. CDR3 sequence: CASSVVNEQFS. The CDR3 nucleotides read TGTGCCAGCAGTGTAGTGAATGAGCAGTTCTCC.

As for this clonotype: Only one base separates this from a far larger clonotype, so it likely reflects a read error. This chain connects TRBV7-9 to TRBJ2-1; 8 bases are a match to TRBD2. Germline lookup yields CDR1 SEHNR and CDR2 FQNEAQ (reference sequence). The CDR3 has 15 amino acids. The CDR3 reads CASSYGGGNYNKQFF. CDR3 DNA sequence: TGTGCCAGCAGCTATGGCGGGGGGAACTACAATAAGCAGTTCTTC.

On this clonotype: The germline gene is not matched at one end of the junction; a read error may be the cause. CDR3 coding DNA: TGTGTCAGCATTCAGGGGTTATGGCAGCCCCAGCATTTT. It codes for CVSIQGLWQPQHF. This rearrangement joins TRBV28 to TRBJ1-5, with D perhaps TRBD1 (6 bases). CDR3 length: 13 amino acids. Germline values: CDR1 MDHEN, CDR2 SYDVKM.

On this clonotype itself: A junction end diverges from the germline sequence, so it may reflect a read error. The chain uses TRBV7-7 and TRBJ2-5, with a weak D call TRBD2 (5 bases). CDR1 SSHAT and CDR2 FNYEAQ come from the germline V gene (reference sequence). The CDR3 has 16 amino acids. The CDR3, as DNA: TGTGCTAGCAGCCCACTTTTTGACTATACCCAAGAGACCCAGTACTTC. Translating gives CASSPLFDYTQETQYF.

A word on this clonotype: The junction shows a germline mismatch at one end, possibly a read error. This chain links TRBV6-2 or TRBV6-3 with TRBJ1-6; unclear D gene. Looked up from germline, CDR1 is MNHEY and CDR2 is SVGEGT. The CDR3 runs 18 residues. DNA of the CDR3: TGTGCCAGCAGTTTCCCCCGCGGAGTCGAGTGGCATAATTCGCCCCTCCACTTT. Amino acids: CASSFPRGVEWHNSPLHF.